This T cell receptor (beta chain) was identified during a study of cytomegalovirus exposure and HLA in healthy donors. On the study more broadly: In an early release, HLA-typed donors contributed about 80 million unique TCR sequences.

The V and J ends lost 3 bases and 2 bases, in that order; junction bases with no gene match: 8. The germline gives CDR1 SGHTA, CDR2 FQGNSA. The CDR3 covers 16 residues. Study-wide results and limits: There was a cluster of highly shared sequence variants that was likely a sequencing artifact.

The study ran its PCR with 60 Vbeta and 13 Jbeta primers. The protocol was immunoSEQ multiplex PCR, while the TCRdb copy is restricted to in-frame clones and leaves out a portion. The sample lists approximately 130,000 clones, about 80% seen once, with 0.95% to 1.5% in the top ten. On this clone: Its antigen remains unknown.

The specimen was PBMCs. This clonotype originated in a man aged 50-59 years in good health and CMV-seronegative. The gene calls are TRBV7-2 and TRBJ1-2, with 8 bases matching TRBD1. The CDR3 here is CASSLDRNRGNYGYTF. In nucleotides, the CDR3 is TGTGCCAGCAGCTTGGACCGGAACAGGGGGAACTATGGCTACACCTTC.